This paragraph covers one TCR beta chain sequence. Its antigen remains unidentified. Sequencing was limited to surgery cases with top T cell transcript signatures in brain tissue. At least one anti-epileptic drug was given before surgery. In germline, CDR1 is SGHAT, CDR2 FQDESV (reference sequence). This CDR3 has 14 residues. Germline trimming cut 1 base from V and 5 bases from J; bases unmatched to any gene: 1. The method was immunoSEQ multiplex PCR; TCRdb's version includes in-frame clones alone and lacks a portion of them. The sample carries just under 65,000 clones, 90% to 97% recorded once. This sample stems from a study of brain T cells in children with intractable seizures. Study-wide results and limits: HCMV serostatus was not known, and viral specificity came from CDR3 similarity only. Clones missing pre-surgery may reflect undersampling of that blood sample.

The source material was peripheral blood, sampled at surgery. This TCR derives from a boy younger than two with focal cortical dysplasia and intractable seizures. The rearrangement joins TRBV11-1 to TRBJ2-1, with 8 bases fitting TRBD2. The CDR3 loop reads CASSLGSGNNEQFF. The CDR3 DNA follows: TGTGCCAGCAGCTTAGGTAGCGGGAACAATGAGCAGTTCTTC.